This passage covers 19 T cell receptor beta chains from one sample sequenced in a study of OX40 agonist ivuxolimab in advanced cancers. TCRdb's table, derived via immunoSEQ multiplex PCR, lists solely in-frame clones and lacks some. The data hold approximately 64,000 clones, with roughly 90% observed a single time. Sample: CD4+ or CD8+ T cells sorted from blood, taken in a trial of the OX40 agonist ivuxolimab. The receptors here all came from an adult with an advanced solid tumor such as melanoma, head and neck, liver or kidney cancer.

This chain uses TRBV5-1 with TRBJ1-1; D is ambiguous. CDR1 is SGHRS, CDR2 YFSETQ, per germline. The CDR3 totals 13 residues. V shed 0 bases and J shed 1 base, with 4 bases lying between them. This CDR3 is CASSLAENTEAFF. CDR3 coding DNA: TGCGCCAGCAGCTTGGCCGAGAACACTGAAGCTTTCTTT.

The V call is TRBV2, the J call TRBJ2-5; 10 nucleotides align to TRBD2. The CDR3 spans 14 residues. The V and J ends lost 5 bases and 3 bases, in that order; junction bases with no gene match: 3. The germline gives CDR1 SNHLY, CDR2 FYNNEI. CDR3 DNA sequence: TGTGCCAGCAGTCGCGGACTAGCGGAAGAGACCCAGTACTTC. It encodes CASSRGLAEETQYF.

J is TRBJ1-5 and V is TRBV28; D possibly corresponds to TRBD1 (6 bases). The CDR3 sequence is 13 residues long. Germline V gene data show CDR1 as MDHEN and CDR2 as SYDVKM. V dropped 6 bases and J dropped 7 bases, with 13 bases sitting between them. The CDR3 region is CASRRGGTQPQHF. The CDR3 nucleotides are TGTGCCAGCAGAAGGGGGGGTACCCAGCCCCAGCATTTT.

This clone has just one count. The chain is built from TRBV19 and TRBJ2-7; a possible D gene is TRBD1 (6 bases). The CDR3 is 15 residues long. CDR1 and CDR2 (germline): LNHDA, SQIVND (reference sequence). V lost 6 bases, J lost 1 base, and 16 bases lay in between. CDR3 loop: CASSGQLGRSYEQYF. The CDR3 nucleotides read TGTGCCAGTAGCGGACAGTTGGGGCGTTCCTACGAGCAGTACTTC.

This sequence joins TRBV9 and TRBJ2-7; possibly TRBD2 for D (5 bases). The CDR3 is 15 residues long. V lost 3 bases and J lost 3, with 16 bases in between. Per the germline V gene, CDR1 is SGDLS and CDR2 is YYNGEE. The CDR3 region has the DNA TGTGCCAGCAGCGCGAGGGATTCCTGGAGCTACGAGCAGTACTTC. The encoded protein is CASSARDSWSYEQYF. The full variable domain, with the rest looked up from reference TRBV9 and TRBJ2-7, is DSGVTQTPKHLITATGQRVTLRCSPRSGDLSVYWYQQSLDQGLQFLIQYYNGEERAKGNILERFSAQQFPDLHSELNLSSLELGDSALYFCASSARDSWSYEQYFGPGTRLTVT.

This chain connects TRBV9 to TRBJ1-6, with a possible D match to TRBD1 (6 bases). Trimming shortened V by 0 bases and J by 8 bases, and 12 bases separated the two germline ends. This CDR3 has 15 amino acids. Germline V lookup: CDR1 SGDLS, CDR2 YYNGEE. The DNA of the CDR3 is TGTGCCAGCAGCGTAGCTCCAGGGGAGCATTCACCCCTCCACTTT. It encodes CASSVAPGEHSPLHF.

V gene TRBV14 combines with J gene TRBJ2-1; 7 bases match TRBD2. V lost 2 bases, J lost 0 bases, and 4 bases stayed unmatched. CDR1 and CDR2 (germline): SGHDN, FVKESK. CDR3 length: 16 amino acids. CDR3 loop: CASSQLGGGSYNEQFF. CDR3 bases: TGTGCCAGCAGCCAACTTGGCGGGGGCTCCTACAATGAGCAGTTCTTC.

As DNA, the CDR3 is TGCGCCAGCAGTGAAGGACAGGGACGGAACACTGAAGCTTTCTTT. Protein sequence: CASSEGQGRNTEAFF. The chain is built from TRBV10-1 and TRBJ1-1; 8 bases match TRBD1. Germline V lookup: CDR1 WNHNN, CDR2 SYGVQD (reference sequence). The CDR3 is 15 residues long. After removal of 3 bases from V and 1 base from J, the junction contained 4 bases not matched to a gene.

The V and J genes are TRBV6-5 and TRBJ1-2; 8 bases are shared with TRBD1. This CDR3 has 14 amino acids. CDR1 is MNHEY, CDR2 SVGAGI, per germline. With V trimmed by 8 bases and J by 3 bases, 8 bases remained unmatched. This CDR3 is CASLGPGGYYGYTF. The CDR3 coding sequence is TGTGCCAGCCTGGGTCCAGGGGGCTACTATGGCTACACCTTC.

The rearrangement uses TRBV11-2 and TRBJ1-4, with D unresolved. CDR3 size: 12 residues. Trimming took off 2 bases at V and 8 bases at J, with 6 bases between the two ends. From germline, CDR1 is SGHAT and CDR2 FQNNGV. The CDR3 loop reads CASSLLREKLFF. The CDR3 nucleotides are TGTGCCAGCAGCTTACTACGGGAAAAACTGTTTTTT.

CDR3 sequence: CASSLSSGSNTEAFF. CDR3 bases: TGCGCCAGCAGCTTGTCTTCAGGGTCAAACACTGAAGCTTTCTTT. The chain is built from TRBV5-1 and TRBJ1-1; D may be TRBD1 (5 bases). V was cut by 1 base and J by 2 bases, with 12 bases left in between. The length of the CDR3 is 15 residues. CDR1 is SGHRS and CDR2 is YFSETQ in the germline V gene.

The V and J genes are TRBV2 and TRBJ1-2; TRBD1 might be the D (5 bases). This CDR3 contains 11 residues. Trimming left V 6 bases short and J 4 bases short, with 6 bases between. CDR1 and CDR2 (germline): SNHLY, FYNNEI. Written as DNA, the CDR3 is TGTGCCAGCAGGGGGACCTATGGCTACACCTTC. Protein: CASRGTYGYTF.

The table lists this clone with a count of one. The CDR3 loop is CASSQGGKLFF. The DNA for the CDR3 is TGTGCCAGCAGCCAGGGGGGGAAACTGTTTTTT. J is TRBJ1-4 and V is TRBV11-2, with 7 bases fitting TRBD1. Germline V CDR1 and CDR2: SGHAT, FQNNGV. The CDR3 has 11 residues. The trim removed 5 bases at V and 11 bases at J, leaving 2 bases unmatched.

The gene calls are TRBV5-1 and TRBJ2-6; 7 positions match TRBD1. The trim removed 5 bases at V and 0 bases at J, leaving 2 bases unmatched. The CDR3 is 15 residues long. The germline V gene encodes CDR1 SGHRS and CDR2 YFSETQ. The CDR3 is CASRQGISGANVLTF. CDR3 bases: TGCGCCAGCAGACAGGGGATCTCTGGGGCCAACGTCCTGACTTTC.

J is TRBJ2-7 and V is TRBV30, with 8 nucleotides matching TRBD1. Germline loops: CDR1 GTSNPN, CDR2 SVGIG (reference sequence). CDR3 length: 13 residues. The J segment lost 6 bases and the V segment lost 5 bases, leaving 9 bases of the junction unmatched. The CDR3 DNA follows: TGTGCCTGGGTCCAGGACAGGGCGGGCGAGCAGTACTTC. It encodes CAWVQDRAGEQYF. The full variable domain, in which reference TRBV30 and TRBJ2-7 provide the parts outside the CDR3, is SQTIHQWPATLVQPVGSPLSLECTVEGTSNPNLYWYRQAAGRGLQLLFYSVGIGQISSEVPQNLSASRPQDRQFILSSKKLLLSDSGFYLCAWVQDRAGEQYFGPGTRLTVT.

V and J are TRBV11-2 and TRBJ2-6; 10 bases are a match to TRBD1. Per the germline V gene, CDR1 is SGHAT and CDR2 is FQNNGV. CDR3 length: 17 amino acids. The V gene end was trimmed by 4 bases and the J gene end by 2 bases; junction bases not matched to a gene: 5. CDR3 DNA: TGTGCCAGCAGCTGGCCCGGGACAGGGGCTGGGGCCAACGTCCTGACTTTC. It codes for CASSWPGTGAGANVLTF. The whole variable domain, remainder taken from reference TRBV11-2 and TRBJ2-6, is EAGVAQSPRYKIIEKRQSVAFWCNPISGHATLYWYQQILGQGPKLLIQFQNNGVVDDSQLPKDRFSAERLKGVDSTLKIQPAKLEDSAVYLCASSWPGTGAGANVLTFGAGSRLTVL.

This clone was counted only a few times. The rearrangement links TRBV19 to TRBJ1-6; no definite D call. V lost 6 bases and J lost 7, with 13 bases in between. Germline CDR1 and CDR2: LNHDA and SQIVND (reference sequence). CDR3 length equals 14 residues. In DNA form, the CDR3 reads TGTGCCAGTAGATCGCTCCCCGAGAATTCACCCCTCCACTTT. Translation: CASRSLPENSPLHF.

V usage is TRBV28 and J usage is TRBJ1-2, with 8 bases matching TRBD1. Per germline, CDR1 MDHEN and CDR2 SYDVKM. V shed 1 base and J 7 bases; nucleotides not matched to a gene: 8. CDR3 length equals 15 residues. The CDR3 region has the DNA TGTGCCAGCAGTTTATCCGGACAGGGAGAAAGTGGCTACACCTTC. Its protein is CASSLSGQGESGYTF.

This clone was counted a single time. V usage is TRBV19 and J usage is TRBJ1-2; D is undetermined. Germline-derived CDR1 and CDR2 are LNHDA and SQIVND (reference sequence). Trimming removed 8 bases from V and 3 bases from J, with 16 bases in between. CDR3 length equals 14 residues. The CDR3 nucleotides are TGTGCCAGTCGATCCCCCGGGGAGGACTATGGCTACACCTTC. Its translation is CASRSPGEDYGYTF.